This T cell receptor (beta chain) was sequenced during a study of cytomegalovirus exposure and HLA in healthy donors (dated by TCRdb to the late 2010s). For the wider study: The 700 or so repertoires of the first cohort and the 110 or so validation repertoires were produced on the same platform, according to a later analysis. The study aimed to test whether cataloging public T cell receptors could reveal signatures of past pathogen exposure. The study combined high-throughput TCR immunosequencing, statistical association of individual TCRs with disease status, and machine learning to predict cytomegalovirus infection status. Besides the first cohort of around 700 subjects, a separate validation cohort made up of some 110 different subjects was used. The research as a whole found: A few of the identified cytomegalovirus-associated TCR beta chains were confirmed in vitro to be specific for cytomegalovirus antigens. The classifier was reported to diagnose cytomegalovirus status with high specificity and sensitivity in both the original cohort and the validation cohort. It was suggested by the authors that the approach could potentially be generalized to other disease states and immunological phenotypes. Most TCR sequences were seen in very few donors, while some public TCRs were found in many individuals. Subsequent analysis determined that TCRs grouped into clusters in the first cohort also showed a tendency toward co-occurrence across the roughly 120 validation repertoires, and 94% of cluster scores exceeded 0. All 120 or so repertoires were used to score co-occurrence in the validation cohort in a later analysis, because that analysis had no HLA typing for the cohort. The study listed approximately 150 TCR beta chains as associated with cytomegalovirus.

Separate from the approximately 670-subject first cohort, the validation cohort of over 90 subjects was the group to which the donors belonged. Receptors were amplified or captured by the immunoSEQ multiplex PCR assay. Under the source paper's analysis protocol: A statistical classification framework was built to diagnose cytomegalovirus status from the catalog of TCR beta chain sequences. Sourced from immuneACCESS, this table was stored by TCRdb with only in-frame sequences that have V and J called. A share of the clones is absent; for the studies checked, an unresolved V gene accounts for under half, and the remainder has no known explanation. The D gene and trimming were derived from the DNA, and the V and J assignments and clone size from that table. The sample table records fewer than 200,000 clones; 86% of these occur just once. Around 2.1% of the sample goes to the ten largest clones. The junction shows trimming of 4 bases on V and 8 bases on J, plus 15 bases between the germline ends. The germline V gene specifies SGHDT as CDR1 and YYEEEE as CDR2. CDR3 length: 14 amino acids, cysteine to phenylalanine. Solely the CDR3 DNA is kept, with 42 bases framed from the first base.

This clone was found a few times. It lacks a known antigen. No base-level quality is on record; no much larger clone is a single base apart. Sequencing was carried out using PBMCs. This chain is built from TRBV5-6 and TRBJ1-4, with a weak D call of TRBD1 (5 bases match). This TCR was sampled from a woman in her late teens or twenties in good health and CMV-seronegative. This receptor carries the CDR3 CASSQGPRAEKLFF. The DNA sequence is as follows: TGTGCCAGCAGCCAGGGTCCCCGGGCAGAAAAACTGTTTTTT.